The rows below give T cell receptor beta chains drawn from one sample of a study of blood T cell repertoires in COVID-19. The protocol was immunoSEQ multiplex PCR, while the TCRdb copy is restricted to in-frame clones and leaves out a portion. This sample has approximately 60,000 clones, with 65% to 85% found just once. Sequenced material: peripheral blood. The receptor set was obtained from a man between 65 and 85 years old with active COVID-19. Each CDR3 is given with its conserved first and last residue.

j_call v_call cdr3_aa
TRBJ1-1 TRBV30 CAWEDRDTEAFF
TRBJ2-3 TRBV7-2 CASSLQMSTDTQYF
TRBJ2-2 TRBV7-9 CASSINIGELFF
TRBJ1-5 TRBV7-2 CASSALGTGGKQPQHF
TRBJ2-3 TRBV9 CASSVLSTDTQYF
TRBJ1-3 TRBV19 CASSYLSGQGSGNTIYF
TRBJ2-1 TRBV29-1 CSVEHNPYNEQFF
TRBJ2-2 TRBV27 CASSRKTSGNTGELFF
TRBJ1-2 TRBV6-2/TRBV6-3 CASSKTWTPNYGYTF
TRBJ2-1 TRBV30 CAWSGAGWGNEQFF
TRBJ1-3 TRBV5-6 CASSGDRGGNTIYF
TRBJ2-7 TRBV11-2 CASSLDRPTTYEQYF
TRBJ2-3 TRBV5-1 CASSLQGRDTDTQYF
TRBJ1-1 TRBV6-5 CASRFGTWDTEAFF
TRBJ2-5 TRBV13 CASPKGTLPETQYF
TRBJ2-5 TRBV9 CASSPRLRETQYF
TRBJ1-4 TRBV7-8 CASSPSRTDREKLFF
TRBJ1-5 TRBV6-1 CASSEGPGGGQPQHF
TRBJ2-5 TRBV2 CASTGLQETQYF
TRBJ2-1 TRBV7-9 CASSSLNEQFF
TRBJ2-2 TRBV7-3 CASSPTANTGELFF
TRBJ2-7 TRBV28 CASKPSRVGSSSYEQYF
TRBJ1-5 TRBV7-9 CASSSGQGNNQPQHF
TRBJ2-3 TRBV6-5 CASSFPGAPDTQYF